This T cell receptor (beta chain) was observed in a study of PD-1 blockade in classical Hodgkin lymphoma. Study at large: The study gave patients nivolumab 3 mg/kg intravenously every 2 weeks.

A remark on this clone: Its specificity is not known.

Findings and caveats of the study: The CD4+ diversity rise by C4D1 was clearest in complete responders.

V lost 5 bases, J lost 7 bases, and 8 bases stayed unmatched. CDR3 length equals 14 residues. CDR1 is SGHTA, CDR2 FQGNSA, per germline. Repertoires were generated with immunoSEQ multiplex PCR, while TCRdb's copy carries only in-frame clones and drops some. This sample yields fewer than 40,000 clones, of which about 81% are seen a single time; about 0.82% belongs to the top ten. Time point: cycle 4 day 1 (C4D1), after more than five weeks of nivolumab. Every patient experienced relapse after autologous stem cell transplantation, and brentuximab vedotin exposure varied. The study purified CD4+ T cells from thawed PBMCs using magnetic negative selection.

V is TRBV7-2 and J is TRBJ1-2; 9 nucleotides agree with TRBD1. The receptor comes from a human donor with classical Hodgkin lymphoma. Sequencing used CD4+ T cells from blood, obtained before the fourth cycle of nivolumab. CDR3 protein: CASSPGTGLGGYTF. CDR3 DNA sequence: TGTGCCAGCAGCCCCGGGACAGGGTTGGGTGGCTACACCTTC.